This TCR beta chain emerged from a study of Graves' ophthalmopathy and Graves' hyperthyroidism. RNA transcripts yielded amplified TCR beta CDR3 regions. HTBI primers were employed in first-round RT-PCR, then a second-round multiplex PCR followed. One entry per CDR3 protein, called by TCRdb with MiXCR from the multiplex PCR reads. Of about 1.2 million distinct CDR3 sequences listed, 35% to 45% are singletons. Germline CDR1 is SEHNR and CDR2 is FQNEAQ (reference sequence). The CDR3 is made up of 13 amino acids. Note on this clonotype: A read error may account for a junction end that differs from germline.

Only newly diagnosed hyperthyroidism patients aged 18 to 65, with under 2 months' duration, were enrolled. Researchers turned away patients with other autoimmune diseases, uncontrolled infections, pregnancy or lactation. Patients were diagnosed from clinical symptoms, serum thyroxine, TRAb, thyroid ultrasound and orbital computed tomography. J is TRBJ2-2 and V is TRBV7-9; possibly TRBD2 for D (6 bases). This clonotype was sampled from an adult man with Graves' hyperthyroidism. The sequencing input was peripheral blood or thyroid tissue (not recorded which). In nucleotides, the CDR3 is TGTGCCAGCAGCTCGATCGCTTTCGGGGGGCTGTTTTTT. Protein product: CASSSIAFGGLFF.